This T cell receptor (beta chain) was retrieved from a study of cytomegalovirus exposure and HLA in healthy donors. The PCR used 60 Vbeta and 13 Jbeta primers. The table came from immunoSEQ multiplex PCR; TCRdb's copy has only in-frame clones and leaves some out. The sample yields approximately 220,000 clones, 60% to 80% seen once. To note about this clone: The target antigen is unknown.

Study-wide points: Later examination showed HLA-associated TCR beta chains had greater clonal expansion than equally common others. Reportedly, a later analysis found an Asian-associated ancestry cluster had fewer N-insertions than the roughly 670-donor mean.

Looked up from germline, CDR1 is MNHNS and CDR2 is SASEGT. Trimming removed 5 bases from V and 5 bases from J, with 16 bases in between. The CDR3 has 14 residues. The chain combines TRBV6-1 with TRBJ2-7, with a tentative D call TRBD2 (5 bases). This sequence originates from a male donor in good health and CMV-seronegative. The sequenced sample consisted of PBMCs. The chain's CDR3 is CASSPRSRDDEQYF. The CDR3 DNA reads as TGTGCCAGCAGTCCCCGGTCCCGGGATGACGAGCAGTACTTC.